A selection of T cell receptor beta chains follows, all from one sample in a study of T-cell memory formation after mild COVID-19. TCRdb redid the calling of the 5' RACE reads with MiXCR, one entry per CDR3 protein. The profile shows roughly 550,000 distinct CDR3 sequences, 20% of them singletons. Sequences were obtained from PBMCs or a T cell subset sorted from them (not recorded which). Every receptor here comes from an adult woman who had mild COVID-19 (a few samples of this study predate the infection). Cell type and time point are not known. Both conserved end residues are part of each CDR3. The D gene is left open where the match is weak. Size values are once, few and many counts, or a class for expanded clones, and some rows have none.

J gene: TRBJ2-1
clone size: -
D gene: -
V gene: TRBV7-2
CDR3 DNA: TGTGCCAGCAGTCCTACAGCAAGCTCCTACAATGAGCAGTTCTTC
CDR3 protein: CASSPTASSYNEQFF

J gene: TRBJ2-1
clone size: few
D gene: TRBD1
V gene: TRBV2
CDR3 DNA: TGTGCCAGCAGAAAAGGGGGCGACAGGGGGTACAATGAGCAGTTCTTC
CDR3 protein: CASRKGGDRGYNEQFF

J gene: TRBJ1-5
clone size: -
D gene: -
V gene: TRBV4-2
CDR3 DNA: TGTGCCAGCAGCCAAGAGGTAGGCAGTACCAATCAGCCCCAGCATTTT
CDR3 protein: CASSQEVGSTNQPQHF

J gene: TRBJ2-7
clone size: -
D gene: -
V gene: TRBV6-5
CDR3 DNA: TGTGCCAGCAGTTACCTCGGACAAGTTCACGAGCAGTACTTC
CDR3 protein: CASSYLGQVHEQYF

J gene: TRBJ1-1
clone size: -
D gene: -
V gene: TRBV5-6
CDR3 DNA: TGTGCCAGCAGCTTATCAGGTCTCTACACTGAAGCTTTCTTT
CDR3 protein: CASSLSGLYTEAFF

J gene: TRBJ2-1
clone size: few
D gene: TRBD1
V gene: TRBV29-1
CDR3 DNA: TGCAGCGTTCAAGGTTCCGAGACAGGGTACAATGAGCAGTTCTTC
CDR3 protein: CSVQGSETGYNEQFF

J gene: TRBJ2-5
clone size: -
D gene: -
V gene: TRBV20-1
CDR3 DNA: TGCAGTGCTCATCCTGGGGGGGAGACCCAGTACTTC
CDR3 protein: CSAHPGGETQYF

J gene: TRBJ2-7
clone size: -
D gene: -
V gene: TRBV6-2/TRBV6-3
CDR3 DNA: TGTGCCAGCAGTTACGGGCAGGACACCTACGAGCAGTACTTC
CDR3 protein: CASSYGQDTYEQYF

J gene: TRBJ1-2
clone size: -
D gene: -
V gene: TRBV5-1
CDR3 DNA: TGCGCCAGCAGCTTGGATCCGGGCCAGAACTATGGCTACACCTTC
CDR3 protein: CASSLDPGQNYGYTF

J gene: TRBJ2-5
clone size: -
D gene: TRBD2
V gene: TRBV6-2/TRBV6-3
CDR3 DNA: TGTGCCAGCAGTTACAGGGCGGGGGGGCCTCGGGAGACCCAGTACTTC
CDR3 protein: CASSYRAGGPRETQYF

J gene: TRBJ2-2
clone size: -
D gene: TRBD1
V gene: TRBV7-3
CDR3 DNA: TGTGCCAGCAGGAGACTACAGGGGGCGAACACCGGGGAGCTGTTTTTT
CDR3 protein: CASRRLQGANTGELFF

J gene: TRBJ2-2
clone size: -
D gene: -
V gene: TRBV12-3/TRBV12-4
CDR3 DNA: TGTGCCAGCAGCAACAGACTGGTGAACACCGGGGAGCTGTTTTTT
CDR3 protein: CASSNRLVNTGELFF

J gene: TRBJ2-1
clone size: -
D gene: -
V gene: TRBV7-2
CDR3 DNA: TGTGCCAGCAGCGGGGGATGGGAGTCCTACAATGAGCAGTTCTTC
CDR3 protein: CASSGGWESYNEQFF

J gene: TRBJ2-3
clone size: -
D gene: -
V gene: TRBV9
CDR3 DNA: TGTGCCAGCAGCGGCAAGGGACTCTCAGATACGCAGTATTTT
CDR3 protein: CASSGKGLSDTQYF

J gene: TRBJ1-5
clone size: few
D gene: TRBD1
V gene: TRBV12-3/TRBV12-4
CDR3 DNA: TGTGCCAGCCAGAGCGGACAGGGGGTTGTGCAGCCCCAGCATTTT
CDR3 protein: CASQSGQGVVQPQHF

J gene: TRBJ2-1
clone size: few
D gene: TRBD2
V gene: TRBV20-1
CDR3 DNA: TGCAGTGCTAGGCTAAGGAATTCCGTAGCGGGAAGGGGCAATGAGCAGTTCTTC
CDR3 protein: CSARLRNSVAGRGNEQFF

J gene: TRBJ1-5
clone size: -
D gene: TRBD1
V gene: TRBV24-1
CDR3 DNA: TGTGCCACCAGTGATTCGGGACAGGGGGCCGGTCAGCCCCAGCATTTT
CDR3 protein: CATSDSGQGAGQPQHF

J gene: TRBJ2-7
clone size: few
D gene: -
V gene: TRBV27
CDR3 DNA: TGTGCCAGCAGTTTATCTACAGGGTGGGACGAGCAGTACTTC
CDR3 protein: CASSLSTGWDEQYF

J gene: TRBJ2-2
clone size: -
D gene: -
V gene: TRBV12-3/TRBV12-4
CDR3 DNA: TGTGCCAGCAGGCGACAGCAGCTCGGGGAGCTGTTTTTT
CDR3 protein: CASRRQQLGELFF

J gene: TRBJ1-4
clone size: few
D gene: TRBD1
V gene: TRBV7-9
CDR3 DNA: TGTGCCAGCAGCGCGGGACAGGGCCTGGCGGGTGAAAAACTGTTTTTT
CDR3 protein: CASSAGQGLAGEKLFF

J gene: TRBJ2-6
clone size: few
D gene: -
V gene: TRBV6-5
CDR3 DNA: TGTGCCAGCAGTTTGGACGGGCACCCCAACAACGTCCTGACTTTC
CDR3 protein: CASSLDGHPNNVLTF

J gene: TRBJ2-1
clone size: many
D gene: -
V gene: TRBV7-3
CDR3 DNA: TGTGCCAGCAGCTTAACTAGCAATGAGCAGTTCTTC
CDR3 protein: CASSLTSNEQFF

J gene: TRBJ1-2
clone size: few
D gene: TRBD1
V gene: TRBV4-1
CDR3 DNA: TGCGCCAGCAGCCAGGACAGGGGACCTAACTATGGCTACACCTTC
CDR3 protein: CASSQDRGPNYGYTF

J gene: TRBJ2-1
clone size: few
D gene: TRBD2
V gene: TRBV7-9
CDR3 DNA: TGTGCCAGCAGCTCCCTGACTAGCGGGAGGAACCTAGGTAGCTACAATGAGCAGTTCTTC
CDR3 protein: CASSSLTSGRNLGSYNEQFF

J gene: TRBJ1-2
clone size: -
D gene: -
V gene: TRBV5-1
CDR3 DNA: TGCGCCAGCAGCTCCGAACTGCCGGCGACAGGTGTGGGCTACACCTTC
CDR3 protein: CASSSELPATGVGYTF

J gene: TRBJ2-7
clone size: -
D gene: -
V gene: TRBV6-2/TRBV6-3
CDR3 DNA: TGTGCCAGCAGTTACGGGGTCACCTACGAGCAGTACTTC
CDR3 protein: CASSYGVTYEQYF